This is a list of T cell receptor beta chains from one sample in a study of graft-versus-host responses after intestinal transplantation. Measured with immunoSEQ multiplex PCR; TCRdb has only the in-frame clones, and not every one. Of 80,000 to 95,000 clones in the sample, approximately 90% were seen once. The antigens these receptors bind are not known. The sample here was unstimulated CD4+ T cells sorted from spleen or lymph node cells, taken before transplant. These receptors were collected from a human donor who was the organ donor for an intestinal transplant. Each CDR3 is given without its conserved first and last residue. Each record gives: J gene, V gene, clone size, CDR3 protein. The size field is filled for only some rows; it gives once, few, many or a size class.

J: TRBJ2-1
V: TRBV5-6
size: NA
CDR3: ASSGLLAGGNLEQF

J: TRBJ1-2
V: TRBV6-5
size: NA
CDR3: ASSYLSGQNNYGYT

J: TRBJ1-3
V: TRBV2
size: NA
CDR3: ASSVGQGNTIY

J: TRBJ1-5
V: TRBV28
size: NA
CDR3: ASSGGQGAHQPQH

J: TRBJ1-5
V: TRBV6-5
size: NA
CDR3: ASSLRGHQPQH

J: TRBJ2-1
V: TRBV9
size: NA
CDR3: ASSVTGTSGHEQF

J: TRBJ1-2
V: TRBV5-1
size: few
CDR3: ASSLGQGTGYT

J: TRBJ2-1
V: TRBV5-1
size: NA
CDR3: ASTLGVGGDNEQF

J: TRBJ2-3
V: TRBV7-2
size: NA
CDR3: ASSLVTGMGNTQY

J: TRBJ1-1
V: TRBV5-1
size: NA
CDR3: ASSVFSETEAF

J: TRBJ1-2
V: TRBV19
size: NA
CDR3: ASSINDAASRGYT

J: TRBJ2-7
V: TRBV6-5
size: NA
CDR3: ASSIRTSLLREQY

J: TRBJ2-5
V: TRBV14
size: once
CDR3: ASSLAGGPGTQY

J: TRBJ2-5
V: TRBV4-1
size: NA
CDR3: ASSQPSGVRETQY

J: TRBJ2-3
V: TRBV2
size: NA
CDR3: ASSSDRGPQD

J: TRBJ2-7
V: TRBV30
size: NA
CDR3: AWSRGQPSSYEQY

J: TRBJ2-3
V: TRBV5-6
size: NA
CDR3: ASSSDFFYTDTQY

J: TRBJ2-2
V: TRBV5-1
size: NA
CDR3: ASSFGSGELF

J: TRBJ2-7
V: TRBV19
size: NA
CDR3: ASSDRDQSYEQY

J: TRBJ2-7
V: TRBV11-2
size: NA
CDR3: ASSPGLAFYEQY

J: TRBJ2-1
V: TRBV15
size: NA
CDR3: ATSRLAGTHRNEQF

J: TRBJ2-5
V: TRBV6-1
size: NA
CDR3: ASSFSFREAQY

J: TRBJ2-5
V: TRBV28
size: few
CDR3: ASSLPRRAGDGETQY

J: TRBJ2-2
V: TRBV5-1
size: NA
CDR3: ASSLARQGAGGTGELF

J: TRBJ2-7
V: TRBV6-1
size: NA
CDR3: AGRSPQGASGEQY

J: TRBJ2-3
V: TRBV19
size: few
CDR3: ASSIWRGGPDTQY

J: TRBJ2-7
V: TRBV11-2
size: NA
CDR3: ASSWAGWTHEQY

J: TRBJ1-1
V: TRBV13
size: NA
CDR3: ASSSVNTEAF

J: TRBJ1-2
V: TRBV28
size: NA
CDR3: ASSLSRTGVGGYT

J: TRBJ2-7
V: TRBV5-1
size: NA
CDR3: ASSLNGGSYEQY

J: TRBJ2-7
V: TRBV11-2
size: NA
CDR3: ASRPGVGEWNLEQY

J: TRBJ1-1
V: TRBV7-7
size: NA
CDR3: ASSRYQGIGAEAF

J: TRBJ1-1
V: TRBV2
size: NA
CDR3: ASSEQGGNTEAF

J: NA
V: TRBV28
size: NA
CDR3: ASSAPGQATYEQY

J: TRBJ1-1
V: TRBV14
size: NA
CDR3: ASSPGLRAQAF

J: TRBJ1-6
V: TRBV7-2
size: NA
CDR3: ASSRHGTGLLH

J: TRBJ2-3
V: TRBV18
size: NA
CDR3: ASSNGGTDTQY

J: TRBJ2-3
V: TRBV9
size: NA
CDR3: ASSFRQITDTQY

J: TRBJ2-2
V: TRBV5-6
size: once
CDR3: ASTLRGQVNTGELF

J: TRBJ2-2
V: TRBV29-1
size: NA
CDR3: SVYMNTGELF

J: TRBJ2-2
V: TRBV7-2
size: NA
CDR3: ASSRKGGAGELF

J: TRBJ1-1
V: TRBV27
size: NA
CDR3: AGGGRRGQMNTEAF

J: TRBJ2-5
V: TRBV9
size: NA
CDR3: ASSLGGEGTETQY

J: TRBJ1-4
V: TRBV28
size: NA
CDR3: ASSFGTGGEKLF

J: TRBJ1-2
V: TRBV4-2
size: NA
CDR3: ASRGDSGQGAYYGYT

J: TRBJ2-1
V: TRBV7-2
size: few
CDR3: ASSLGRGMVGNEQF

J: TRBJ2-2
V: TRBV4-2
size: NA
CDR3: ASSPRRTGGEVDGELF

J: TRBJ2-1
V: TRBV11-3
size: NA
CDR3: ASSLADLAIEQF

J: TRBJ1-5
V: TRBV28
size: NA
CDR3: ASSFGLRPGGQPQH

J: TRBJ2-6
V: TRBV4-2
size: NA
CDR3: ASSQDLAGSSGANVLT

J: TRBJ2-5
V: TRBV19
size: NA
CDR3: ASRERGLETQY